This TCR beta chain appears in the sequencing data of a study of graft-versus-host responses after intestinal transplantation. About this clone itself: Its antigen remains unidentified.

Clones were read by immunoSEQ multiplex PCR, and TCRdb kept only the in-frame ones, dropping some. The profile shows around 100,000 clones, approximately 94% of them singletons. In germline, CDR1 is GTSNPN, CDR2 SVGIG (reference sequence). Trimming took 4 bases from V and 2 from J, leaving 9 bases between them. The length of the CDR3 is 13 residues. The V and J genes are TRBV30 and TRBJ1-3, with D perhaps matching TRBD1 (5 bases). The sample was unstimulated CD4+ T cells sorted from spleen or lymph node cells, taken before transplant. This TCR was recovered from a human donor who was the organ donor for an intestinal transplant. The CDR3: CAWNTGAGNTIYF. CDR3 sequence (DNA): TGTGCCTGGAACACGGGGGCTGGAAACACCATATATTTT.